This passage covers 28 T cell receptor beta chains from one sample sequenced in a study of PD-L1 blockade in urothelial cancer. Sequenced by immunoSEQ multiplex PCR; TCRdb stores in-frame clones only, minus some. Among around 33,000 clones, roughly four fifths were seen once, and the ten largest hold roughly 6.4%. Time point noted: pretreatment peripheral blood. Sequenced here: PBMCs, sampled around atezolizumab (anti-PD-L1) treatment. The receptors come from a man aged 55 to 70 with urothelial cancer.

This rearrangement joins TRBV5-1 to TRBJ1-2; 11 bases are shared with TRBD1. V shed 4 bases and J 2 bases; nucleotides not matched to a gene: 4. Germline V gene data show CDR1 as SGHRS and CDR2 as YFSETQ. CDR3 length: 15 residues. Here the CDR3 DNA reads TGCGCCAGCAGCCCCAGGACAGGGGGCAACTATGGCTACACCTTC. Its protein product is CASSPRTGGNYGYTF.

The chain links TRBV19 to TRBJ2-7; weak D call: TRBD2 (6 bases). The germline CDR1 and CDR2 sequences are LNHDA and SQIVND (reference sequence). With 3 bases removed from V and 6 bases from J, the gap between germline ends came to 12 bases. This CDR3 is 13 amino acids long. CDR3 nucleotide sequence: TGTGCCAGTAGTATGGCGCAGGGAGGCGAGCAGTACTTC. It specifies CASSMAQGGEQYF.

The V gene is TRBV30, the J gene TRBJ1-5; TRBD1 might be the D (5 bases). Deletions cut 2 bases from V and 0 bases from J, with 8 bases between. This CDR3 comprises 14 residues. The germline CDR1 and CDR2 sequences are GTSNPN and SVGIG (reference sequence). The CDR3 loop is CAWSLGDSNQPQHF. DNA for the CDR3: TGTGCCTGGAGTTTAGGGGATAGCAATCAGCCCCAGCATTTT.

The chain has TRBV2 and TRBJ2-7, with D maybe TRBD1 (5 bases). The CDR3 length is 15 residues. Deletions cut 4 bases from V and 4 bases from J, with 17 bases between. The germline V gene has CDR1 SNHLY and CDR2 FYNNEI. Written as DNA, the CDR3 is TGTGCCAGCAGTGTTGGGGCCGAGTTCCTTTACGAGCAGTACTTC. This sequence encodes CASSVGAEFLYEQYF. Variable domain in full (rest from reference TRBV2 and TRBJ2-7): EPEVTQTPSHQVTQMGQEVILRCVPISNHLYFYWYRQILGQKVEFLVSFYNNEISEKSEIFDDQFSVERPDGSNFTLKIRSTKLEDSAMYFCASSVGAEFLYEQYFGPGTRLTVT.

The V gene is TRBV5-1, the J gene TRBJ2-5; D is unclear. This CDR3 has 15 residues. In germline, CDR1 is SGHRS, CDR2 YFSETQ. The ends were cut back, 5 bases at V and 1 base at J, with 15 bases in the middle. The CDR3 DNA sequence: TGCGCCAGCAGAGTCCAGGCCACCGTCCAAGAGACCCAGTACTTC. The encoded protein is CASRVQATVQETQYF. The full variable domain, in which reference TRBV5-1 and TRBJ2-5 provide the parts outside the CDR3, is KAGVTQTPRYLIKTRGQQVTLSCSPISGHRSVSWYQQTPGQGLQFLFEYFSETQRNKGNFPGRFSGRQFSNSRSEMNVSTLELGDSALYLCASRVQATVQETQYFGPGTRLLVL.

CDR3 region: CASSFIRGRFLGYGYTF. CDR3 DNA sequence: TGTGCCAGCAGTTTTATAAGGGGGCGCTTCCTTGGCTATGGCTACACCTTC. The rearrangement uses TRBV28 and TRBJ1-2; 7 positions agree with TRBD1. This CDR3 has 17 amino acids. Germline V CDR1 and CDR2: MDHEN, SYDVKM. V lost 3 bases to trimming and J lost 4 bases; unmatched junction nucleotides: 14.

The J gene is TRBJ2-5, the V gene TRBV19; 7 bases map to TRBD1. Germline CDR1 LNHDA, CDR2 SQIVND (reference sequence). V shed 4 bases, J shed 8 bases, and the junction held 10 bases outside the gene matches. The CDR3 is 14 amino acids. The CDR3 DNA is TGTGCCAGTAGTAGGGCCGGGCAGGGGGACACCCAGTACTTC. Translated: CASSRAGQGDTQYF.

This clone was recorded only once. The chain recombines TRBV11-2 with TRBJ1-1; D may be TRBD1 (6 bases). V was shortened by 4 bases and J by 3 bases, with 15 bases between the two germline ends. The CDR3 runs 15 residues. Looked up from germline, CDR1 is SGHAT and CDR2 is FQNNGV. The CDR3 reads CASSSKGGGYTEAFF. CDR3 bases: TGTGCCAGCAGCTCAAAGGGAGGGGGGTACACTGAAGCTTTCTTT.

The chain uses TRBV5-1 and TRBJ2-5; D not certain. The CDR3 runs 12 residues. Germline lookup yields CDR1 SGHRS and CDR2 YFSETQ. The V and J ends lost 4 bases and 3 bases respectively, with 7 bases between them. The DNA for the CDR3 is TGCGCCAGCAGCCACCCGGAAGAGACCCAGTACTTC. Translated: CASSHPEETQYF.

The J gene is TRBJ2-5, the V gene TRBV7-3; D may be TRBD1 (6 bases). Germline CDR1 SGHTA, CDR2 FQGTGA. Trimming shortened V by 3 bases and J by 1 base, and 6 bases separated the two germline ends. The CDR3 extends over 13 amino acids. CDR3 coding DNA: TGTGCCAGCAGCTTGGACAGCCAAGAGACCCAGTACTTC. Translation gives CASSLDSQETQYF.

On this clone itself: At one end the junction does not follow the germline gene, possibly because of a read error. V is TRBV7-8 and J is TRBJ2-2, with D maybe TRBD2 (5 bases). The CDR3 length is 16 residues. Germline-derived CDR1 and CDR2 are SGHVS and FQNEAQ. The CDR3 DNA follows: TGTGCCAGCAGAGCTTACCTTAGGAGGAACGCCGGGGAGCTGTTTTTT. This translates into CASRAYLRRNAGELFF.

J is TRBJ1-4 and V is TRBV28; D gene unclear. Trimming took off 6 bases at V and 7 bases at J, with 18 bases between the two ends. The CDR3 has 15 residues. Germline V gene data show CDR1 as MDHEN and CDR2 as SYDVKM. The CDR3 loop reads CASSPVGAKVEKLFF. The CDR3 DNA reads as TGTGCCAGCAGCCCGGTCGGAGCGAAGGTTGAAAAACTGTTTTTT.

The chain carries TRBV6-4 and TRBJ2-1; 10 bases are shared with TRBD1. Germline assignment: CDR1 MRHNA and CDR2 SNTAGT. The CDR3 runs to 15 residues. Trimming cost V 3 bases and J 5 bases; bases outside gene matches: 4. CDR3 sequence: CASSDGTGANNEQFF. The CDR3 nucleotides are TGTGCCAGCAGTGATGGGACAGGGGCTAACAATGAGCAGTTCTTC.

The chain links TRBV6-1 to TRBJ2-7; D is possibly TRBD1 (6 bases). Per the germline V gene, CDR1 is MNHNS and CDR2 is SASEGT. The CDR3 length is 13 residues. Trimming left V 6 bases short and J 3 bases short, with 12 bases between. The CDR3 sequence: CASSRGPSYEQYF. The CDR3 DNA follows: TGTGCCAGCAGCAGGGGTCCGAGCTACGAGCAGTACTTC.

V gene TRBV4-1 combines with J gene TRBJ2-7; D may be TRBD1 (6 bases). The germline CDR1 and CDR2 sequences are MGHRA and YSYEKL. The V and J ends lost 4 bases and 2 bases respectively, with 12 bases between them. The CDR3 sequence is 14 residues long. The CDR3 protein is CASSLGTPTYEQYF. The CDR3 region has the DNA TGCGCCAGCAGCCTCGGGACACCCACCTACGAGCAGTACTTC.

This clone has only one observation. This sequence joins TRBV27 and TRBJ2-5; TRBD1 might be the D (6 bases). This CDR3 region has 14 residues. In germline, CDR1 is MNHEY, CDR2 SMNVEV (reference sequence). Trimming took 5 bases from V and 5 from J, leaving 15 bases between them. CDR3 nucleotide sequence: TGTGCCAGCAGTCCCTCCTGGGGGCGGGAGACCCAGTACTTC. This codes for CASSPSWGRETQYF.

V and J are TRBV6-5 and TRBJ1-5, with TRBD1 matching over 11 bases. In germline, CDR1 is MNHEY, CDR2 SVGAGI. After removal of 8 bases from V and 2 bases from J, the junction contained 2 bases not matched to a gene. This CDR3 contains 14 residues. The CDR3 DNA is TGTGCCAGCGGGACAGGGGGAGGCAATCAGCCCCAGCATTTT. Its protein is CASGTGGGNQPQHF.

J is TRBJ2-5 and V is TRBV7-6; 9 bases line up with TRBD2. The CDR3 length is 16 residues. V lost 5 bases and J lost 3; bases outside the gene matches: 10. The germline V gene encodes CDR1 SGHVS and CDR2 FNYEAQ. The CDR3 coding sequence is TGTGCCAGCAGCCCAGTCATAGGCGGGGGGGAAGAGACCCAGTACTTC. It codes for CASSPVIGGGEETQYF.

The genes are TRBV19 and TRBJ2-2; TRBD1 aligns across 7 bases. This CDR3 has 15 amino acids. CDR1 and CDR2 from the germline V gene are LNHDA and SQIVND (reference sequence). Losses at the gene ends were 3 bases for V and 2 bases for J; bases not matched to a gene: 3. The DNA of the CDR3 is TGTGCCAGTAGTATGCGGACAGGCAACACCGGGGAGCTGTTTTTT. It codes for CASSMRTGNTGELFF.

This chain connects TRBV30 to TRBJ2-7; 9 nucleotides line up with TRBD1. J was trimmed by 0 bases and V by 3 bases; bases with no gene match: 9. Germline V gene lookup returns CDR1 GTSNPN and CDR2 SVGIG (reference sequence). This CDR3 region has 16 residues. CDR3 bases: TGTGCCTGGAGAAGACCCGGGACAGGGTCCTCCTACGAGCAGTACTTC. Protein product: CAWRRPGTGSSYEQYF.

The V and J genes are TRBV20-1 and TRBJ2-7, with D maybe TRBD1 (5 bases). Looked up from germline, CDR1 is DFQATT and CDR2 is SNEGSKA (reference sequence). The CDR3 is 11 residues long. V was cut by 6 bases and J by 6 bases, with 12 bases left in between. The CDR3 loop is CSARGQFEQYF. The CDR3 DNA is TGCAGTGCCCGTGGACAATTCGAGCAGTACTTC.

V usage is TRBV5-1 and J usage is TRBJ2-1, with TRBD2 identical over 10 bases. Trimming took 1 base from V and 0 from J; bases not matched to a gene: 7. Germline V CDR1 and CDR2: SGHRS, YFSETQ. The CDR3 covers 18 residues. The CDR3 sequence: CASSLSERGGASYNEQFF. In DNA, the CDR3 is TGCGCCAGCAGCTTGAGCGAGCGGGGGGGCGCCTCCTACAATGAGCAGTTCTTC.

The V gene is TRBV10-2, the J gene TRBJ2-7, with 7 nucleotides matching TRBD1. CDR3 length equals 14 residues. In germline, CDR1 is WSHSY, CDR2 SAAADI. With 7 bases clipped from V and 11 bases from J, the junction kept 17 bases outside the gene matches. The CDR3 DNA reads as TGCGCCAGCACCCTTGGGGGCCCAGGGGGAAAGGAGTACTTC. It translates to CASTLGGPGGKEYF.

The chain recombines TRBV14 with TRBJ2-7, with 9 nucleotides matching TRBD1. CDR3 length: 14 amino acids. V gave up 4 bases and J gave up 3 bases; unmatched junction bases: 4. The germline V gene has CDR1 SGHDN and CDR2 FVKESK. The CDR3 nucleotides are TGTGCCAGCAGCCGACAGGGGGGAAACTACGAGCAGTACTTC. It translates to CASSRQGGNYEQYF.

V gene TRBV18 combines with J gene TRBJ2-3; 7 bases line up with TRBD2. The CDR3 runs 15 residues. Germline-derived CDR1 and CDR2 are KGHSH and LQKENI. The junction had 5 bases not matched to a gene; V was cut back by 2 bases and J by 3 bases. The CDR3 here is CASSPSREGTDTQYF. The CDR3 DNA is TGTGCCAGCTCACCATCCAGGGAGGGAACAGATACGCAGTATTTT.

The genes are TRBV5-6 and TRBJ1-5; D perhaps matches TRBD1 (6 bases). Germline V lookup: CDR1 SGHDT, CDR2 YYEEEE. V lost 4 bases and J lost 7, with 15 bases in between. This CDR3 region has 14 residues. The CDR3 bases are TGTGCCAGCAGCACAAACAGGGTAGAACAGCCCCAGCATTTT. Protein product: CASSTNRVEQPQHF. The variable domain in full, with the rest retrieved from reference TRBV5-6 and TRBJ1-5, is DAGVTQSPTHLIKTRGQQVTLRCSPKSGHDTVSWYQQALGQGPQFIFQYYEEEERQRGNFPDRFSGHQFPNYSSELNVNALLLGDSALYLCASSTNRVEQPQHFGDGTRLSIL.

CDR3 in DNA: TGTGCCAGCAGTGATAGAGCGGGGCCAGCCTACGAGCAGTACTTC. Amino acid sequence: CASSDRAGPAYEQYF. The chain links TRBV2 to TRBJ2-7; 7 bases match TRBD2. The length of the CDR3 is 15 residues. Per the germline V gene, CDR1 is SNHLY and CDR2 is FYNNEI. Trimming cost V 3 bases and J 2 bases; bases outside gene matches: 7.

Here the CDR3 DNA reads TGCGCCAGCAGCCGGCTCGAGGGACTGGAGAATTCACCCCTCCACTTT. This codes for CASSRLEGLENSPLHF. This chain joins TRBV4-1 and TRBJ1-6, with TRBD1 as a possible D gene (5 bases). In germline, CDR1 is MGHRA, CDR2 YSYEKL. Between the trimmed V and J ends, which lost 4 bases and 7 bases, there was a span of 17 bases. The length of the CDR3 is 16 residues.